This T cell receptor (beta chain) was retrieved from a study of blood T cells in healthy people across ages. A J-beta primer mix and a sample-barcoded 5' primer were used in a second PCR of roughly 6 to 12 cycles. Every cDNA was tagged by a template-switch adaptor with 12 random nucleotides. TCRdb re-called the 5' RACE reads through MiXCR, storing one row per CDR3 protein. The sample lists 650,000 to 1,000,000 distinct CDR3 sequences, 36% occurring once. This clonotype has only a few counts. Researchers collected around 11 milliliters of peripheral blood from every single donor. Each sample used at least 6 million PBMCs. Germline V gene data show CDR1 as MNHEY and CDR2 as SVGAGI. Deletions cut 7 bases from V and 7 bases from J, with 17 bases between. The CDR3 sequence is 14 residues long.

This receptor was obtained from a man aged 18-30 years in good health. The chain uses TRBV6-5 and TRBJ1-5; tentatively, D is TRBD1 (5 bases). The sequencing input was blood. The CDR3 region is CASKVGGLNQPQHF. In DNA, the CDR3 is TGTGCCAGCAAGGTTGGGGGGTTGAACCAGCCCCAGCATTTT.